The 27 T cell receptor beta chains given below trace back to one sample, sequenced in a study of T cells after yellow fever vaccination. Each CDR3 protein gets one entry after TCRdb re-called the 5' RACE reads with MiXCR. This sample has around 550,000 distinct CDR3 sequences, with 15% to 20% found just once. Source: PBMCs, taken 15 days after the yellow fever booster vaccination. The origin of the receptors is a man aged 25-40 years who received the YFV17D yellow fever vaccine.

The chain is built from TRBV20-1 and TRBJ2-3, with 16 bases aligning to TRBD2. This CDR3 region has 22 residues. Germline loops: CDR1 DFQATT, CDR2 SNEGSKA (reference sequence). Unmatched junction bases numbered 24, after V lost 5 bases and J lost 4 bases. The CDR3 here is CSAPPGLAGGPDLKHGPDTQYF. In DNA form, the CDR3 reads TGCAGTGCTCCACCGGGACTAGCGGGAGGGCCAGATCTCAAGCACGGTCCAGATACGCAGTATTTT.

This clonotype occurred a few times. V is TRBV20-1 and J is TRBJ2-5, with a weak D call TRBD2 (5 bases). V gave up 8 bases and J gave up 1 base, with 11 bases separating them. Germline assignment: CDR1 DFQATT and CDR2 SNEGSKA (reference sequence). This CDR3 contains 12 residues. In nucleotides, the CDR3 is TGCAGTTATCTCCGGGGCCAAGAGACCCAGTACTTC. Amino acid sequence: CSYLRGQETQYF.

V is TRBV4-1 and J is TRBJ2-2, with TRBD1 as a possible D gene (5 bases). Looked up from germline, CDR1 is MGHRA and CDR2 is YSYEKL. CDR3 size: 16 residues. Trimming shortened V by 3 bases and J by 0 bases, and 11 bases separated the two germline ends. CDR3 sequence (DNA): TGCGCCAGCAGCCACCCGGACATCCCGAACACCGGGGAGCTGTTTTTT. Residues: CASSHPDIPNTGELFF.

This chain links TRBV4-3 with TRBJ2-1; 11 nucleotides align to TRBD2. With 4 bases clipped from V and 4 bases from J, the junction kept 6 bases outside the gene matches. CDR3 size: 16 residues. Germline lookup yields CDR1 LGHNA and CDR2 YSLEER. CDR3 residues: CASSPIAGGFYNEQFF. CDR3 coding DNA: TGCGCCAGCAGCCCGATAGCGGGAGGGTTTTACAATGAGCAGTTCTTC.

This clonotype occurred a few times. The DNA is left out, because the CDR3 cannot be placed on it with certainty; the CDR3 is given as TCRdb lists it. The chain has TRBV6-2 or TRBV6-3 and TRBJ2-5; TRBD2 was called by the table and not checked on the DNA. The CDR3 length equals 17 residues, ends included. Germline V lookup: CDR1 MNHEY, CDR2 SVGEGT. The CDR3 spells CASRQQVVGIGTRTIYF.

The chain couples TRBV7-9 to TRBJ2-3; 9 positions agree with TRBD2. Per the germline V gene, CDR1 is SEHNR and CDR2 is FQNEAQ (reference sequence). The CDR3 runs to 17 residues. The V segment lost 0 bases and the J segment 3 bases; nucleotides outside the gene matches: 7. CDR3 loop: CASSLAVSGRNTDTQYF. The CDR3 nucleotides read TGTGCCAGCAGCTTAGCGGTTAGCGGGAGAAATACAGATACGCAGTATTTT.

This chain links TRBV6-2 or TRBV6-3 with TRBJ2-5; D is ambiguous. Looked up from germline, CDR1 is MNHEY and CDR2 is SVGEGT. The CDR3 length is 12 residues. V lost 4 bases to trimming and J lost 5 bases, with 8 bases between them. CDR3 nucleotide sequence: TGTGCCAGCAGTTCCGCTAGGGAGACCCAGTACTTC. Its translation: CASSSARETQYF.

The chain recombines TRBV27 with TRBJ1-1; 11 bases are a match to TRBD1. Germline values: CDR1 MNHEY, CDR2 SMNVEV (reference sequence). The CDR3 is 16 residues long. J lost 3 bases, V lost 8 bases, and 11 bases had no gene match. Here the CDR3 reads CASSPKGQGAYTEAFF. DNA for the CDR3: TGTGCCAGCTCCCCGAAAGGACAGGGGGCGTACACTGAAGCTTTCTTT.

This chain joins TRBV5-5 and TRBJ2-1, with a tentative D call TRBD2 (6 bases). With 0 bases removed from V and 0 bases from J, the gap between germline ends came to 13 bases. This CDR3 has 17 amino acids. Germline loops: CDR1 SGHKS, CDR2 YYEKEE (reference sequence). The CDR3 nucleotides are TGTGCCAGCAGCTTGGCCTCAGCGGGTTACTCCTACAATGAGCAGTTCTTC. The encoded protein is CASSLASAGYSYNEQFF.

This clonotype was recorded many times. The chain combines TRBV29-1 with TRBJ2-1; tentative D call: TRBD2 (5 bases). In germline, CDR1 is SQVTM, CDR2 ANQGSEA. V lost 4 bases, J lost 6 bases, and 13 bases lay in between. The length of the CDR3 is 13 residues. CDR3 nucleotides: TGCAGCGTTGTCAGAATCCGGGGCAATGAGCAGTTCTTC. Translation gives CSVVRIRGNEQFF.

This chain links TRBV3-1 with TRBJ2-1; 9 bases match TRBD1. The CDR3 has 15 amino acids. J was trimmed by 6 bases and V by 4 bases; bases with no gene match: 7. CDR1 and CDR2 (germline): LGHDT, YNNKEL (reference sequence). The DNA for the CDR3 is TGTGCCAGCAGCCTCCAAACGGGACAGGGCAATGAGCAGTTCTTC. Protein sequence: CASSLQTGQGNEQFF.

The genes are TRBV14 and TRBJ2-5, with 7 bases fitting TRBD2. V shed 1 base and J 5 bases; nucleotides not matched to a gene: 10. This CDR3 has 16 amino acids. In germline, CDR1 is SGHDN, CDR2 FVKESK. The CDR3 sequence is CASSQGIAGELETQYF. In DNA form, the CDR3 reads TGTGCCAGCAGCCAAGGGATCGCGGGAGAGTTGGAGACCCAGTACTTC.

This clonotype was detected once. The chain uses TRBV7-2 and TRBJ1-2, with D perhaps TRBD1 (5 bases). This CDR3 comprises 12 residues. Germline assignment: CDR1 SGHTA and CDR2 FQGNSA. The CDR3 reads CGGDSLDYGYTF. For the CDR3, the DNA is TGTGGGGGCGACAGCCTAGACTATGGCTACACCTTC. The full variable domain, in which reference TRBV7-2 and TRBJ1-2 provide the parts outside the CDR3, is GAGVSQSPSNKVTEKGKDVELRCDPISGHTALYWYRQSLGQGLEFLIYFQGNSAPDKSGLPSDRFSAERTGGSVSTLTIQRTQQEDSAVYLCGGDSLDYGYTFGSGTRLTVV.

The table lists this clonotype with a few counts. This chain joins TRBV15 and TRBJ2-7; 7 bases line up with TRBD2. V dropped 5 bases and J dropped 5; count of bases not matched to a gene: 6. The CDR3 is 13 residues long. Germline V CDR1 and CDR2: LNHNV, YYDKDF (reference sequence). CDR3 protein: CATSRGLPDEQYF. CDR3 sequence (DNA): TGTGCCACCAGCCGGGGACTACCCGACGAGCAGTACTTC.

V usage is TRBV20-1 and J usage is TRBJ2-7, with a weak D call TRBD2 (6 bases). The germline gives CDR1 DFQATT, CDR2 SNEGSKA (reference sequence). This CDR3 has 14 residues. The V end was cut by 6 bases, the J end by 7 bases, with 22 bases between. CDR3 coding DNA: TGCAGTGCATCAATTCGGGACTCCCGTCGTGAGCAGTACTTC. This gives the protein CSASIRDSRREQYF.

The chain couples TRBV7-9 to TRBJ2-3; 7 bases align to TRBD2. J lost 2 bases, V lost 0 bases, and 5 bases had no gene match. The CDR3 loop spans 16 amino acids. The V gene's germline CDR1 is SEHNR and CDR2 FQNEAQ (reference sequence). CDR3 in DNA: TGTGCCAGCAGCTTAGCCCCCCTAGCGGTCACAGATACGCAGTATTTT. Amino acids: CASSLAPLAVTDTQYF.

This clonotype was counted only a few times. The chain combines TRBV20-1 with TRBJ2-7, with no clear D. Germline V gene data show CDR1 as DFQATT and CDR2 as SNEGSKA (reference sequence). Between the trimmed V and J ends, which lost 3 bases and 5 bases, there was a span of 17 bases. CDR3 length: 14 amino acids. The CDR3 DNA reads as TGCAGTGCTAGCCCCACAACACCGCTTAACGAGCAGTACTTC. Translating it yields CSASPTTPLNEQYF.

This clonotype was detected a few times. V and J are TRBV4-3 and TRBJ2-7; the D gene is possibly TRBD2 (5 bases). V was clipped by 1 base and J by 0 bases, with 10 bases between them. The CDR3 runs 15 residues. Germline CDR1 and CDR2: LGHNA and YSLEER. The CDR3 DNA sequence: TGCGCCAGCAGCCAAGTGAGGGAACCCTCCTACGAGCAGTACTTC. It specifies CASSQVREPSYEQYF.

This clonotype was detected only a few times. J is TRBJ1-1 and V is TRBV4-2; no reliable D call. This CDR3 is 13 amino acids long. Germline V gene data show CDR1 as LGHNA and CDR2 as YNFKEQ. Trimming removed 0 bases at V and 6 bases at J, with 8 bases between. The CDR3 DNA sequence: TGTGCCAGCAGCCAAGAAGTGGACGCTGAAGCTTTCTTT. Translated, it gives CASSQEVDAEAFF.

This chain joins TRBV5-1 and TRBJ2-2; a weak D match, TRBD2 (6 bases). The CDR3 has 13 amino acids. V lost 5 bases to trimming and J lost 6 bases, with 11 bases between them. CDR1 is SGHRS and CDR2 is YFSETQ in the germline V gene. CDR3: CASRASGAGELFF. The CDR3 DNA follows: TGCGCCAGCAGAGCTTCGGGGGCCGGGGAGCTGTTTTTT.

This clonotype was picked up a small number of times. V and J are TRBV27 and TRBJ2-7; D unresolved. The CDR3 contains 13 residues. Germline assignment: CDR1 MNHEY and CDR2 SMNVEV (reference sequence). V lost 4 bases and J lost 3, with 10 bases in between. The CDR3 protein is CASSYFMGYEQYF. CDR3 bases: TGTGCCAGCAGTTATTTCATGGGCTACGAGCAGTACTTC.

In regard to this clonotype: The junction and the germline gene differ at one end; a read error may be behind it. This chain joins TRBV7-9 and TRBJ1-2; the D gene is possibly TRBD1 (6 bases). The CDR3 loop spans 13 amino acids. From germline, CDR1 is SEHNR and CDR2 FQNEAQ (reference sequence). The CDR3 DNA reads as TGTTCCAGCAGCGGACAGCTTAACTATGGCTACACCTTC. Protein sequence: CSSSGQLNYGYTF.

This chain uses TRBV5-4 with TRBJ2-7; D call uncertain. V was shortened by 0 bases and J by 11 bases, with 12 bases between the two germline ends. The CDR3 has 12 residues. Germline values: CDR1 SGHNT, CDR2 YYREEE (reference sequence). CDR3 protein: CASSLDGFKEYF. The CDR3, as DNA: TGTGCCAGCAGCTTGGATGGGTTTAAGGAGTACTTC.

With respect to this clonotype: The germline gene is not matched at one end of the junction; a read error may be the cause. V usage is TRBV6-1 and J usage is TRBJ2-7; 7 nucleotides line up with TRBD1. CDR1 is MNHNS, CDR2 SASEGT, per germline. This CDR3 region has 15 residues. CDR3: CASSKARQGRFGQYF. CDR3 coding DNA: TGTGCCAGCAGTAAAGCGCGACAGGGTCGTTTCGGTCAGTACTTC.

The genes are TRBV4-2 and TRBJ2-3; D might be TRBD1 (6 bases). Trimming removed 3 bases at V and 6 bases at J, with 13 bases between. The CDR3 totals 14 residues. From germline, CDR1 is LGHNA and CDR2 YNFKEQ. CDR3 nucleotides: TGTGCCAGCAGCCAGGAAGAGAGGGGGGATACGCAGTATTTT. Protein: CASSQEERGDTQYF.

The chain carries TRBV28 and TRBJ2-5; TRBD2 matches 9 bases. The CDR3 has 15 amino acids. V lost 1 base, J lost 9 bases, and 9 bases stayed unmatched. CDR1 and CDR2 (germline): MDHEN, SYDVKM. CDR3 in amino acids: CASSLSSGTPGAQYF. In DNA form, the CDR3 reads TGTGCCAGCAGTTTATCTAGCGGGACCCCCGGGGCCCAGTACTTC. The whole variable domain, filled in from reference TRBV28 and TRBJ2-5, reads DVKVTQSSRYLVKRTGEKVFLECVQDMDHENMFWYRQDPGLGLRLIYFSYDVKMKEKGDIPEGYSVSREKKERFSLILESASTNQTSMYLCASSLSSGTPGAQYFGPGTRLLVL.

This clonotype came up a few times. The V and J genes are TRBV7-9 and TRBJ2-3, with 9 bases that match TRBD2. CDR3 length equals 16 residues. The V gene's germline CDR1 is SEHNR and CDR2 FQNEAQ (reference sequence). The trim removed 0 bases at V and 6 bases at J, leaving 7 bases unmatched. The DNA for the CDR3 is TGTGCCAGCAGCTTAGCGCTGGTAGCGGGAGCTGATACGCAGTATTTT. It yields the protein CASSLALVAGADTQYF.